This T cell receptor (beta chain) was retrieved from a study of shared clonotypes between healthy human individuals. The table came from immunoSEQ multiplex PCR; TCRdb's copy has only in-frame clones and leaves some out. Of about 600,000 clones listed, about 98% are singletons. Positive CCR7 selection of CD45RO-negative cells yielded the naive CD8 cells, and terminally differentiated effector memory CD45RA+ cells were excluded. The CDR3 is made up of 14 amino acids. Germline CDR1 MGHRA, CDR2 YSYEKL. The trim removed 4 bases at V and 7 bases at J, leaving 6 bases unmatched. Sequenced material: naive CD8+ T cells sorted from blood. This receptor was obtained from a man aged 25 to 40 in good health. This chain uses TRBV4-1 with TRBJ1-5; 8 bases are shared with TRBD1. CDR3 sequence reads: CASSRDRSPQPQHF. The CDR3 region has the DNA TGCGCCAGCAGCCGGGACAGGAGCCCGCAGCCCCAGCATTTT.